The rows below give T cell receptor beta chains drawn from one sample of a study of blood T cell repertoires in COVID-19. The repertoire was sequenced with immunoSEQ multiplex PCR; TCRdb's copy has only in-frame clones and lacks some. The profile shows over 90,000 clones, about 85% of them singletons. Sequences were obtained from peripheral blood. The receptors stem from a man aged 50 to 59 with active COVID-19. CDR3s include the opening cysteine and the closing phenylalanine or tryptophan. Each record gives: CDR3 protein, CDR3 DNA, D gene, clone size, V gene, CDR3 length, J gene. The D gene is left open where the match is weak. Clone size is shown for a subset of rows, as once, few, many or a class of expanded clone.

CASTTGQANTGELFF,TGTGCCAGCACCACGGGACAGGCAAACACCGGGGAGCTGTTTTTT,TRBD1,once,TRBV27,15,TRBJ2-2
CASSETGLGQPQHF,TGTGCCAGCAGCGAGACAGGGCTCGGGCAGCCCCAGCATTTT,TRBD1,.,TRBV2,14,TRBJ1-5
CASRPPGAGAGDTQYF,TGCGCCAGCAGACCCCCGGGAGCGGGGGCGGGAGATACGCAGTATTTT,TRBD2,.,TRBV5-1,16,TRBJ2-3
CASSLTRVGNTEAFF,TGTGCCAGCAGTTTAACCCGGGTCGGGAACACTGAAGCTTTCTTT,.,.,TRBV28,15,TRBJ1-1
CASSRGTAYNEQFF,TGTGCCAGCAGTCGAGGGACAGCGTACAATGAGCAGTTCTTC,TRBD1,.,TRBV6-5,14,TRBJ2-1
CASSKRRQNTEAFF,TGTGCCAGCAGTAAACGACGACAGAACACTGAAGCTTTCTTT,.,.,TRBV6-5,14,TRBJ1-1
CASSRELPTGILNEKLFF,TGTGCCAGCAGCCGAGAATTACCCACAGGGATCCTTAATGAAAAACTGTTTTTT,.,.,TRBV5-5,18,TRBJ1-4
CASRPRTGGRETQYF,TGTGCCAGCAGGCCCAGAACAGGGGGGCGAGAGACCCAGTACTTC,TRBD1,.,TRBV2,15,TRBJ2-5
CASGLPPQDDGYTF,TGTGCTAGTGGTTTGCCGCCACAGGACGATGGCTACACCTTC,.,.,TRBV12-5,14,TRBJ1-2
CASSQSGNSNQPQHF,TGTGCCAGCAGCCAATCAGGGAATAGCAATCAGCCCCAGCATTTT,.,.,TRBV3-1/TRBV3-2,15,TRBJ1-5
CASSPTQGDGYTF,TGTGCCAGCTCACCAACCCAGGGTGATGGCTACACCTTC,.,.,TRBV18,13,TRBJ1-2
CSVLQVNSGNTIYF,TGCAGCGTTTTACAGGTGAACTCTGGAAACACCATATATTTT,.,.,TRBV29-1,14,TRBJ1-3
CASSLGTGASSSYEQYF,TGCGCCAGCAGCCTCGGGACAGGGGCTTCAAGCTCCTACGAGCAGTACTTC,TRBD1,.,TRBV4-1,17,TRBJ2-7
CASSHESRTRDEKLFF,TGCGCCAGCAGCCACGAAAGTAGGACAAGAGATGAAAAACTGTTTTTT,.,.,TRBV4-1,16,TRBJ1-4
CASSIPGQGSNSPLHF,TGTGCCAGTAGTATTCCGGGACAGGGAAGCAATTCACCCCTCCACTTT,TRBD1,.,TRBV19,16,TRBJ1-6
CASSLGGRGFGDTQYF,TGTGCCAGCAGCTTGGGGGGTAGGGGGTTTGGAGATACGCAGTATTTT,.,.,TRBV5-4,16,TRBJ2-3
CASSLEVTRQEKLFF,TGCGCCAGCAGCTTGGAGGTGACAAGGCAAGAAAAACTGTTTTTT,.,.,TRBV5-1,15,TRBJ1-4
CASSEDRGLTNVLTF,TGTGCCAGCAGTGAGGACAGGGGACTCACCAACGTCCTGACTTTC,TRBD1,.,TRBV25-1,15,TRBJ2-6
CASSAGLAGANVLTF,TGTGCCAGCTCGGCCGGACTCGCGGGGGCCAACGTCCTGACTTTC,.,.,TRBV18,15,TRBJ2-6
CASSPGQGESYEQYF,TGTGCCAGCAGCCCCGGACAGGGCGAGTCCTACGAGCAGTACTTC,TRBD1,.,TRBV3-1/TRBV3-2,15,TRBJ2-7
CASSGDRGAYNEQFF,TGTGCCAGCAGTGGGGACAGGGGCGCTTACAATGAGCAGTTCTTC,TRBD1,.,TRBV2,15,TRBJ2-1
CAWTGVYGNTIYF,TGTGCCTGGACCGGAGTATATGGAAACACCATATATTTT,.,.,TRBV30,13,TRBJ1-3
CASSVEGTPNTEAFF,TGTGCCAGCAGCGTAGAAGGGACACCCAACACTGAAGCTTTCTTT,.,.,TRBV9,15,TRBJ1-1
CASSLWPLQNTEAFF,TGTGCCAGCAGCTTGTGGCCCCTTCAGAACACTGAAGCTTTCTTT,.,.,TRBV5-6,15,TRBJ1-1
CASSQEGVRQPQHF,TGTGCCAGCAGCCAAGAAGGGGTGAGGCAGCCCCAGCATTTT,.,once,TRBV4-2,14,TRBJ1-5
CASSRRRAGEEKLFF,TGTGCCAGCAGTAGGCGAAGGGCAGGGGAAGAAAAACTGTTTTTT,.,.,TRBV28,15,TRBJ1-4
CAISDEGAPAQFF,TGTGCCATCAGTGACGAGGGGGCTCCAGCGCAGTTCTTC,TRBD1,.,TRBV10-3,13,TRBJ2-1
CASSERLASSYEQYF,TGTGCCAGCAGTGAAAGACTAGCGAGCTCCTACGAGCAGTACTTC,TRBD2,.,TRBV6-1,15,TRBJ2-7
CASSLGIPFAYEQYF,TGTGCCAGCAGCTTAGGTATTCCCTTCGCCTACGAGCAGTACTTC,.,.,TRBV7-2,15,TRBJ2-7
CSAKAGYEQYF,TGCAGTGCTAAAGCTGGCTACGAGCAGTACTTC,.,.,TRBV20-1,11,TRBJ2-7
CASSYYRGGTLVQYF,TGTGCCAGCAGTTACTATCGCGGAGGAACGCTCGTACAGTACTTC,.,.,TRBV6-2/TRBV6-3,15,TRBJ2-7
CATSDYTGTHMNTEAFF,TGTGCCACCAGTGATTATACCGGGACACACATGAACACTGAAGCTTTCTTT,.,.,TRBV24-1,17,TRBJ1-1
CASSLEPTGGKQNTQYF,TGCGCCAGCAGCTTGGAACCGACAGGGGGCAAGCAGAATACGCAGTATTTT,TRBD1,.,TRBV5-1,17,TRBJ2-3
CASSLEGGTGLFF,TGTGCCAGCAGCCTAGAGGGGGGGACAGGGCTGTTCTTC,TRBD1,.,TRBV6-5,13,TRBJ2-1
CAIQVAGQHTEAFF,TGTGCCATCCAGGTGGCGGGACAGCACACTGAAGCTTTCTTT,TRBD1,.,TRBV10-3,14,TRBJ1-1
CASSLGRGLEQFF,TGTGCCAGCAGCTTAGGACGAGGGCTTGAGCAGTTCTTC,.,.,TRBV7-8,13,TRBJ2-1
CATLDPFMNTEAFF,TGTGCCACCCTAGATCCGTTCATGAACACTGAAGCTTTCTTT,.,.,TRBV19,14,TRBJ1-1
CASSPGRVPRRWFF,TGTGCCAGCAGCCCAGGGCGCGTCCCACGAAGGTGGTTCTTC,.,.,TRBV28,14,TRBJ2-1
CAISGLTSGTGELFF,TGTGCCATCAGTGGTCTAACCTCCGGCACCGGGGAGCTGTTTTTT,.,.,TRBV10-3,15,TRBJ2-2
CAWNSGRGMVSPLHF,TGTGCCTGGAATTCCGGCAGGGGCATGGTTTCACCCCTCCACTTT,.,.,TRBV30,15,TRBJ1-6
CASSQAVTGELFF,TGCGCCAGCAGCCAAGCGGTAACCGGGGAGCTGTTTTTT,.,.,TRBV4-3,13,TRBJ2-2
CASTNRQGVSAFF,TGTGCCAGCACCAATCGACAGGGGGTATCGGCTTTCTTT,TRBD1,.,TRBV13,13,TRBJ1-1
CASRGTGRRSRTGELFF,TGTGCCAGCAGAGGGACAGGGCGACGCTCTAGGACCGGGGAGCTGTTTTTT,TRBD1,.,TRBV11-2,17,TRBJ2-2
CASSPGQGAGEQYF,TGCGCCAGCAGCCCCGGACAGGGGGCGGGCGAGCAGTACTTC,TRBD1,few,TRBV5-1,14,TRBJ2-7
CASSAGGGRGANVLTF,TGTGCCAGCAGTGCGGGAGGAGGGCGAGGGGCCAACGTCCTGACTTTC,TRBD2,.,TRBV2,16,TRBJ2-6